The rows below give T cell receptor beta chains drawn from one sample of a study of T-cell reconstitution after alpha-beta-depleted transplantation in children. Via MiXCR, TCRdb re-called the PCR reads, giving one row per CDR3 protein. The profile covers about 300,000 distinct CDR3 sequences, with 7.5% to 9% appearing a single time and 9.1% taken by the ten largest. Material: peripheral blood, obtained 360 days after TCRalphabeta/CD19-depleted stem cell transplant. The receptors come from a female patient between 2 and 15 years old who had a stem cell transplant for Fanconi anemia, so the T cells may come from the graft donor. The CDR3 runs from the conserved cysteine through the conserved F or W. D genes are given only for firm matches. Only part of the rows carry a size: once, few, many, or a class if the clone is expanded.

V gene	CDR3 length	D gene	clone size	J gene	CDR3 protein	CDR3 DNA
TRBV7-6	14	NA	few	TRBJ1-3	CASSVASSGNTIYF	TGTGCCAGCAGCGTAGCAAGCTCTGGAAACACCATATATTTT
TRBV19	16	NA	few	TRBJ2-6	CASSNLKALGANVLTF	TGTGCCAGTAGCAACCTCAAGGCGCTCGGGGCCAACGTCCTGACTTTC
TRBV7-9	15	NA	NA	TRBJ2-2	CASSPRTVNTGELFF	TGTGCCAGCAGCCCCCGGACAGTGAACACCGGGGAGCTGTTTTTT
TRBV5-1	16	NA	few	TRBJ1-3	CASSLAMGGEGNTIYF	TGCGCCAGCAGCTTGGCAATGGGGGGCGAAGGAAACACCATATATTTT
TRBV9	13	NA	many	TRBJ2-3	CASSVLRDSPQYF	TGTGCCAGCAGCGTACTAAGGGACTCCCCGCAGTATTTT
TRBV5-1	12	NA	many	TRBJ1-2	CASSYGGYGYTF	TGCGCCAGCAGCTACGGGGGATATGGCTACACCTTC
TRBV29-1	14	TRBD1	many	TRBJ2-7	CSVGTGANFYEQYF	TGCAGCGTGGGGACAGGTGCAAACTTTTACGAGCAGTACTTC
TRBV7-2	14	NA	many	TRBJ2-3	CASSTRTRADTQYF	TGTGCCAGCAGCACCCGCACCAGGGCAGATACGCAGTATTTT
TRBV7-3	17	NA	many	TRBJ2-2	CASSLHGPEPNTGELFF	TGTGCCAGCAGCCTCCACGGGCCCGAACCGAACACCGGGGAGCTGTTTTTT
TRBV5-6	18	NA	few	TRBJ2-5	CASSLFGAAGVVRETQYF	TGTGCCAGCAGCTTGTTCGGTGCGGCAGGGGTAGTTAGGGAGACCCAGTACTTC
TRBV7-2	14	NA	many	TRBJ2-1	CASSPLVFDNEQFF	TGTGCCAGCAGCCCACTAGTTTTTGACAATGAGCAGTTCTTC
TRBV20-1	15	TRBD2	few	TRBJ2-3	CSASIRSGGTDTQYF	TGCAGTGCTAGTATCCGCAGCGGGGGTACAGATACGCAGTATTTT
TRBV6-5	15	NA	few	TRBJ2-7	CASSYSGEPSYEQYF	TGTGCCAGCAGTTACTCGGGGGAACCATCCTACGAGCAGTACTTC
TRBV28	16	NA	many	TRBJ1-5	CASSFPGIGSNQPQHF	TGTGCCAGCAGTTTCCCAGGGATTGGCAGCAATCAGCCCCAGCATTTT
TRBV7-9	13	NA	many	TRBJ2-5	CASSHDSQETQYF	TGTGCCAGCAGCCATGACAGCCAAGAGACCCAGTACTTC
TRBV6-5	19	TRBD1	few	TRBJ2-6	CASSYSGGQGFSGANVLTF	TGTGCCAGCAGTTACTCAGGGGGACAGGGATTTTCTGGGGCCAACGTCCTGACTTTC
TRBV3-1	14	NA	NA	TRBJ1-6	CASSQGGRRSPLHF	TGTGCCAGCAGCCAAGGGGGGCGCCGCTCACCCCTCCACTTT
TRBV10-2	17	TRBD2	NA	TRBJ2-1	CASSEKRGGGSYNEQFF	TGCGCCAGCAGTGAAAAGCGGGGGGGAGGATCCTACAATGAGCAGTTCTTC
TRBV27	15	NA	few	TRBJ2-6	CASSFWGDGANVLTF	TGTGCCAGCAGTTTTTGGGGGGATGGGGCCAACGTCCTGACTTTC
TRBV11-2	15	NA	few	TRBJ2-1	CASIEAPHGYNEQFF	TGTGCCAGCATTGAGGCTCCCCACGGGTACAATGAGCAGTTCTTC
TRBV7-9	14	NA	few	TRBJ1-2	CASITTGRQTGYTF	TGTGCCAGCATCACGACAGGTCGACAGACTGGCTACACCTTC
TRBV9	16	NA	NA	TRBJ2-2	CASSGGAAWNTGELFF	TGTGCCAGCAGCGGAGGGGCCGCTTGGAACACCGGGGAGCTGTTTTTT
TRBV20-1	14	TRBD2	many	TRBJ2-7	CSASRSGGSYEQYF	TGCAGTGCTAGTCGTAGCGGGGGCTCCTACGAGCAGTACTTC
TRBV6-5	15	NA	many	TRBJ2-5	CASSYSRGAGETQYF	TGTGCCAGCAGTTACTCTCGGGGGGCGGGCGAGACCCAGTACTTC
TRBV6-5	13	NA	many	TRBJ1-2	CASSSTGDYGYTF	TGTGCCAGCAGTTCGACAGGAGACTATGGCTACACCTTC
TRBV20-1	17	NA	many	TRBJ2-2	CSARDRGLGSNTGELFF	TGCAGTGCTAGAGACAGGGGCTTAGGGTCGAACACCGGGGAGCTGTTTTTT
TRBV20-1	11	NA	many	TRBJ2-5	CSASLQETQYF	TGCAGTGCTAGCCTGCAAGAGACCCAGTACTTC
TRBV6-5	11	NA	NA	TRBJ1-1	CASSSVSEAFF	TGTGCCAGCAGTTCCGTAAGTGAAGCTTTCTTT
TRBV5-1	14	TRBD1	NA	TRBJ1-1	CASSLEGAWTEAFF	TGCGCCAGCAGCTTGGAGGGGGCATGGACTGAAGCTTTCTTT
TRBV4-2	14	NA	many	TRBJ1-1	CASSPVGDNTEAFF	TGTGCCAGCAGTCCAGTGGGCGATAACACTGAAGCTTTCTTT
TRBV14	14	NA	NA	TRBJ2-3	CASSQVPSTDTQYF	TGTGCCAGCAGCCAAGTCCCTAGCACAGATACGCAGTATTTT
TRBV20-1	14	TRBD1	many	TRBJ2-1	CSASGQELLDEQFF	TGCAGTGCTAGCGGACAGGAATTACTCGATGAGCAGTTCTTC
TRBV28	14	NA	many	TRBJ2-5	CASSYSGGRETQYF	TGTGCCAGCAGCTATTCAGGGGGGCGAGAGACCCAGTACTTC
TRBV9	17	TRBD2	many	TRBJ2-1	CASSPWGLTGPYNEQFF	TGTGCCAGCAGCCCATGGGGACTAACGGGACCCTACAATGAGCAGTTCTTC
TRBV10-3	16	TRBD2	many	TRBJ2-5	CAISGSSGASEETQYF	TGTGCCATCAGTGGCTCTAGCGGGGCCTCCGAAGAGACCCAGTACTTC
TRBV20-1	14	TRBD1	NA	TRBJ1-5	CSAIRDRAGQPQHF	TGCAGTGCGATCCGGGACAGGGCGGGTCAGCCCCAGCATTTT
TRBV10-2	14	NA	few	TRBJ1-5	CASSDTGKNQPQHF	TGCGCCAGCAGTGACACAGGAAAAAATCAGCCCCAGCATTTT
TRBV2	15	NA	NA	TRBJ2-3	CASSEGGKRTDTQYF	TGTGCCAGCAGTGAAGGGGGGAAGCGCACAGATACGCAGTATTTT
TRBV7-3	15	NA	many	TRBJ2-1	CASSSTPVSYNEQFF	TGTGCCAGCAGCTCGACGCCAGTCTCCTACAATGAGCAGTTCTTC
TRBV7-2	15	TRBD1	few	TRBJ1-2	CASSLFRDRAYGYTF	TGTGCCAGCAGCTTATTCCGGGACAGAGCCTATGGCTACACCTTC